The clone carrying this T cell receptor (beta chain) was counted between two and nine times. The CDR3 covers 15 residues. Trimming stripped 5 bases from V and 7 bases from J, with 20 bases between. Germline V gene sequence: CDR1 SNHLY, CDR2 FYNNEI. TCRdb processed the 5' RACE reads anew with MiXCR; each CDR3 protein has one entry. The sample carries about 60,000 distinct CDR3 sequences, roughly an eighth recorded once. This record comes from a study of early T cells in non-severe SARS-CoV-2 infection. The sequence derives from an adult who was a healthcare worker with PCR-confirmed SARS-CoV-2 infection or an uninfected control (not recorded which). The chain uses TRBV2 and TRBJ2-5; tentatively, D is TRBD1 (6 bases). Input material: whole blood. As DNA, the CDR3 is TGTGCCAGCAGTAGGGACACCGACGGCGCCGGGACCCAGTACTTC. This gives the protein CASSRDTDGAGTQYF.